The 31 T cell receptor beta chains presented below share a single source sample, sequenced in a study of blood T cell repertoires in COVID-19. TCRdb's copy holds only in-frame clones and misses some; the assay was immunoSEQ multiplex PCR. Among a few hundred thousand clones listed, roughly 87% were seen once. The sample consisted of peripheral blood. The receptors come from a human donor in a cohort sampled during active COVID-19.

The chain joins TRBV5-5 to TRBJ1-1, with TRBD1 identical over 8 bases. Germline values: CDR1 SGHKS, CDR2 YYEKEE (reference sequence). The CDR3 covers 15 residues. J gave up 1 base and V 3 bases, and 5 bases lay outside the gene matches. The CDR3 DNA sequence: TGTGCCAGCAGCTCACGGACAGGGCCGAACACTGAAGCTTTCTTT. Residues: CASSSRTGPNTEAFF.

The chain employs TRBV5-1 and TRBJ2-5, with 7 positions matching TRBD1. Germline values: CDR1 SGHRS, CDR2 YFSETQ. The CDR3 runs to 14 residues. The V gene end was trimmed by 4 bases and the J gene end by 3 bases; junction bases not matched to a gene: 6. The CDR3 DNA is TGCGCCAGCAGCCGACAGGGTCGGGAAGAGACCCAGTACTTC. Residues: CASSRQGREETQYF. Full variable domain (outside the CDR3, taken from reference TRBV5-1 and TRBJ2-5): KAGVTQTPRYLIKTRGQQVTLSCSPISGHRSVSWYQQTPGQGLQFLFEYFSETQRNKGNFPGRFSGRQFSNSRSEMNVSTLELGDSALYLCASSRQGREETQYFGPGTRLLVL.

V usage is TRBV18 and J usage is TRBJ2-5, with D possibly matching TRBD2 (5 bases). With 3 bases removed from V and 2 bases from J, the gap between germline ends came to 13 bases. The CDR3 has 15 residues. Germline lookup yields CDR1 KGHSH and CDR2 LQKENI. For the CDR3, the DNA is TGTGCCAGCTCACCCGGCGGGCTACTTCAAGAGACCCAGTACTTC. It is translated as CASSPGGLLQETQYF. Complete variable domain (other parts from reference TRBV18 and TRBJ2-5): NAGVMQNPRHLVRRRGQEARLRCSPMKGHSHVYWYRQLPEEGLKFMVYLQKENIIDESGMPKERFSAEFPKEGPSILRIQQVVRGDSAAYFCASSPGGLLQETQYFGPGTRLLVL.

The chain couples TRBV28 to TRBJ1-4; 8 bases agree with TRBD1. V was clipped by 2 bases and J by 6 bases; unmatched bases: 5. This CDR3 comprises 15 residues. Germline V gene sequence: CDR1 MDHEN, CDR2 SYDVKM. CDR3 residues: CASSLRQGPYEKLFF. CDR3 sequence (DNA): TGTGCCAGCAGTTTACGACAGGGGCCTTATGAAAAACTGTTTTTT.

The chain is built from TRBV7-2 and TRBJ1-5, with D unresolved. V shed 1 base and J shed 5 bases, with 6 bases lying between them. CDR1 is SGHTA, CDR2 FQGNSA, per germline. The CDR3 sequence is 13 residues long. For the CDR3, the DNA is TGTGCCAGCAGCTTAGAGCGGGATCAGCCCCAGCATTTT. Translating it yields CASSLERDQPQHF.

The rearrangement joins TRBV7-2 to TRBJ1-4; D might be TRBD1 (6 bases). Germline values: CDR1 SGHTA, CDR2 FQGNSA. This CDR3 contains 13 residues. Trimming removed 5 bases at V and 10 bases at J, with 14 bases between. The DNA of the CDR3 is TGTGCCAGCAGCACAACAGGGAGGGCAAAACTGTTTTTT. Its protein is CASSTTGRAKLFF.

V is TRBV7-2 and J is TRBJ2-7; 11 nucleotides match TRBD2. Germline CDR1 reads SGHTA; CDR2 reads FQGNSA. This CDR3 is 15 amino acids long. The ends lost 3 bases at V and 9 bases at J; junction bases unmatched: 10. The CDR3 protein is CASSLSRLAGGVQYF. In DNA form, the CDR3 reads TGTGCCAGCAGCTTGAGCCGTCTAGCGGGAGGTGTGCAGTACTTC.

This chain joins TRBV5-4 and TRBJ2-1; D perhaps matches TRBD1 (5 bases). Per germline, CDR1 SGHNT and CDR2 YYREEE (reference sequence). V shed 2 bases and J shed 1 base, with 10 bases lying between them. This CDR3 has 15 amino acids. CDR3 in amino acids: CASSLLGLSYNEQFF. The DNA of the CDR3 is TGTGCCAGCAGCTTATTGGGGCTTTCCTACAATGAGCAGTTCTTC.

The rearrangement links TRBV9 to TRBJ2-3; 7 bases are shared with TRBD1. Germline values: CDR1 SGDLS, CDR2 YYNGEE. V dropped 4 bases and J dropped 4; count of bases not matched to a gene: 6. The CDR3 is made up of 14 amino acids. This CDR3 is CASSQNRGPDTQYF. The CDR3 DNA sequence: TGTGCCAGCAGCCAGAACAGGGGTCCAGATACGCAGTATTTT.

The chain recombines TRBV27 with TRBJ1-5; D gene ambiguous. V was shortened by 4 bases and J by 6 bases, with 19 bases between the two germline ends. Germline V gene sequence: CDR1 MNHEY, CDR2 SMNVEV (reference sequence). The CDR3 is 16 amino acids. DNA for the CDR3: TGTGCCAGCAGTTCAAAGTACCTCCGATGGAGTCAGCCCCAGCATTTT. It specifies CASSSKYLRWSQPQHF.

This clone was seen at least ten times. This sequence joins TRBV19 and TRBJ2-3; 8 nucleotides agree with TRBD1. Germline CDR1 and CDR2: LNHDA and SQIVND (reference sequence). This CDR3 has 17 residues. V lost 1 base and J lost 1; bases outside the gene matches: 7. This CDR3 is CASSIGVETGGTDTQYF. DNA of the CDR3: TGTGCCAGTAGTATAGGAGTAGAGACAGGGGGCACAGATACGCAGTATTTT.

This sequence joins TRBV6-2 or TRBV6-3 and TRBJ2-3, with 9 bases matching TRBD2. Germline-derived CDR1 and CDR2 are MNHEY and SVGEGT. Germline trimming cut 2 bases from V and 0 bases from J; bases unmatched to any gene: 3. This CDR3 is built from 16 residues. The CDR3 here is CASSYASGASTDTQYF. The CDR3 DNA reads TGTGCCAGCAGTTACGCTAGCGGGGCTAGCACAGATACGCAGTATTTT.

The chain recombines TRBV11-2 with TRBJ1-1, with 7 positions matching TRBD1. V lost 5 bases and J lost 1; bases outside the gene matches: 4. Germline assignment: CDR1 SGHAT and CDR2 FQNNGV. There are 14 residues in the CDR3. The DNA for the CDR3 is TGTGCCAGCAGCAAGACAGGGTCGAACACTGAAGCTTTCTTT. Its translation: CASSKTGSNTEAFF.

The rearrangement joins TRBV24-1 to TRBJ2-7, with D maybe TRBD2 (5 bases). The germline V gene has CDR1 KGHDR and CDR2 SFDVKD. V lost 4 bases and J lost 2, with 11 bases in between. There are 14 residues in the CDR3. CDR3 sequence (DNA): TGTGCCACCAGTGAGGGGAGCGTGACCTACGAGCAGTACTTC. Translated: CATSEGSVTYEQYF.

V is TRBV18 and J is TRBJ2-7, with TRBD2 matching over 7 bases. From germline, CDR1 is KGHSH and CDR2 LQKENI. CDR3 length equals 14 residues. The V and J ends lost 5 bases and 0 bases, in that order; junction bases with no gene match: 4. CDR3 sequence: CASSSGEGSYEQYF. CDR3 coding DNA: TGTGCCAGCTCATCCGGGGAGGGCTCCTACGAGCAGTACTTC.

This rearrangement joins TRBV4-1 to TRBJ1-1; D ambiguous. V was cut by 2 bases and J by 4 bases, with 11 bases left in between. The CDR3 spans 14 residues. The germline gives CDR1 MGHRA, CDR2 YSYEKL. This chain's CDR3 is CASSQPGEGTEAFF. In DNA form, the CDR3 reads TGCGCCAGCAGCCAACCCGGGGAGGGCACTGAAGCTTTCTTT.

This chain links TRBV6-5 with TRBJ1-2; 7 bases align to TRBD1. Germline V gene sequence: CDR1 MNHEY, CDR2 SVGAGI. This CDR3 spans 12 amino acids. V shed 7 bases, J shed 4 bases, and the junction held 3 bases outside the gene matches. CDR3 nucleotide sequence: TGTGCCAGCACTCGACAGGGCTATGGCTACACCTTC. Translation gives CASTRQGYGYTF.

This clone showed up just once. This rearrangement joins TRBV7-2 to TRBJ1-6, with TRBD1 identical over 7 bases. The CDR3 sequence is 15 residues long. Trimming took 3 bases from V and 8 from J; bases not matched to a gene: 7. Looked up from germline, CDR1 is SGHTA and CDR2 is FQGNSA. The chain's CDR3 is CASSFIEGAYSPLHF. The CDR3 DNA sequence: TGTGCCAGCAGCTTTATCGAGGGGGCTTATTCACCCCTCCACTTT.

This chain joins TRBV27 and TRBJ2-5; no firm D call. Germline CDR1 and CDR2: MNHEY and SMNVEV (reference sequence). CDR3 size: 14 residues. V dropped 4 bases and J dropped 2 bases, with 11 bases sitting between them. CDR3 sequence: CASSSETEQETQYF. The CDR3, as DNA: TGTGCCAGCAGTTCGGAAACAGAGCAAGAGACCCAGTACTTC.

The chain couples TRBV28 to TRBJ1-5; a possible D gene is TRBD1 (6 bases). In germline, CDR1 is MDHEN, CDR2 SYDVKM. There are 13 residues in the CDR3. Deletions cut 6 bases from V and 3 bases from J, with 9 bases between. CDR3 bases: TGTGCCAGCAGGGACAGTCACAATCAGCCCCAGCATTTT. This sequence encodes CASRDSHNQPQHF.

This clone was counted a few times. The chain joins TRBV10-2 to TRBJ1-3; D remains ambiguous. The germline CDR1 and CDR2 sequences are WSHSY and SAAADI. CDR3 length: 16 amino acids. Trimming shortened V by 0 bases and J by 0 bases, and 9 bases separated the two germline ends. The CDR3 protein is CASSESHGSSGNTIYF. DNA of the CDR3: TGCGCCAGCAGTGAGTCGCACGGGTCCTCTGGAAACACCATATATTTT.

V gene TRBV28 combines with J gene TRBJ2-5; 7 nucleotides agree with TRBD2. In germline, CDR1 is MDHEN, CDR2 SYDVKM. The V and J ends lost 5 bases and 3 bases, in that order; junction bases with no gene match: 6. The CDR3 is made up of 14 amino acids. The CDR3 DNA reads as TGTGCCAGCAGTCCACTAGCGTTCGAAGAGACCCAGTACTTC. Its translation is CASSPLAFEETQYF.

V usage is TRBV21-1 and J usage is TRBJ2-1; the tabulated D call, TRBD2, remains unverified against the DNA. TRBV21-1 is marked as a pseudogene. The CDR3 runs 11 residues. CDR3 loop: CASSLGLQQFF. Here the CDR3 DNA reads TGTGCCAGCAGCTTGGGACTTCAGCAGTTCTTC.

The chain joins TRBV18 to TRBJ1-1; perhaps TRBD1 as D (6 bases). V gave up 6 bases and J gave up 3 bases, with 14 bases separating them. Germline assignment: CDR1 KGHSH and CDR2 LQKENI. CDR3 length: 14 amino acids. The CDR3 DNA reads TGTGCCAGCTCGAGTAACAGGGAGCACACTGAAGCTTTCTTT. Translation: CASSSNREHTEAFF.

J is TRBJ2-2 and V is TRBV7-9; 7 bases align to TRBD2. The CDR3 loop spans 15 amino acids. Germline V lookup: CDR1 SEHNR, CDR2 FQNEAQ (reference sequence). After removal of 5 bases from V and 6 bases from J, the junction contained 9 bases not matched to a gene. In DNA form, the CDR3 reads TGTGCCAGCAGCATCGGGAGGCCTAGCCCCGGGGAGCTGTTTTTT. This sequence encodes CASSIGRPSPGELFF.

This rearrangement joins TRBV28 to TRBJ1-5; TRBD1 matches 8 bases. CDR3 length equals 14 residues. J gave up 7 bases and V 5 bases, and 7 bases lay outside the gene matches. From germline, CDR1 is MDHEN and CDR2 SYDVKM. The CDR3 reads CASSPQGAGQPQHF. The CDR3, as DNA: TGTGCCAGCAGTCCCCAGGGGGCAGGACAGCCCCAGCATTTT.

The rearrangement uses TRBV11-2 and TRBJ2-7, with D tentatively TRBD2 (6 bases). The CDR3 contains 13 residues. CDR1 and CDR2 from the germline V gene are SGHAT and FQNNGV. V was shortened by 1 base and J by 6 bases, with 10 bases between the two germline ends. CDR3 in DNA: TGTGCCAGCAGCTTAGCGGGAGCGAGCGAGCAGTACTTC. Its protein product is CASSLAGASEQYF.

The V and J genes are TRBV7-8 and TRBJ1-4, with D possibly matching TRBD1 (6 bases). Per germline, CDR1 SGHVS and CDR2 FQNEAQ. CDR3 length: 17 residues. Trimming left V 5 bases short and J 7 bases short, with 23 bases between. CDR3 region: CASSPGARGGLSEKLFF. CDR3 nucleotide sequence: TGTGCCAGCAGCCCAGGGGCCAGGGGAGGGCTTAGTGAAAAACTGTTTTTT.

The J gene is TRBJ2-7, the V gene TRBV14; no reliable D call. The germline V and J ends were trimmed by 4 bases and 4 bases, with 14 bases remaining between them. Germline-derived CDR1 and CDR2 are SGHDN and FVKESK. CDR3 length: 14 amino acids. Here the CDR3 reads CASSPEAVRYEQYF. CDR3 sequence (DNA): TGTGCCAGCAGCCCTGAGGCAGTGCGGTACGAGCAGTACTTC. The full variable domain, in which reference TRBV14 and TRBJ2-7 provide the parts outside the CDR3, is EAGVTQFPSHSVIEKGQTVTLRCDPISGHDNLYWYRRVMGKEIKFLLHFVKESKQDESGMPNNRFLAERTGGTYSTLKVQPAELEDSGVYFCASSPEAVRYEQYFGPGTRLTVT.

The sample holds a few counts of this clone. The chain links TRBV19 to TRBJ2-7; D is perhaps TRBD1 (6 bases). Germline V CDR1 and CDR2: LNHDA, SQIVND (reference sequence). The CDR3 sequence is 13 residues long. Trimming pared 6 bases from V and 3 bases from J, leaving 12 bases between. Here the CDR3 DNA reads TGTGCCAGTAGAGACTCCAGGGGCTACGAGCAGTACTTC. Amino acids: CASRDSRGYEQYF. Complete variable domain (other parts from reference TRBV19 and TRBJ2-7): DGGITQSPKYLFRKEGQNVTLSCEQNLNHDAMYWYRQDPGQGLRLIYYSQIVNDFQKGDIAEGYSVSREKKESFPLTVTSAQKNPTAFYLCASRDSRGYEQYFGPGTRLTVT.

This sequence joins TRBV11-2 and TRBJ2-2, with TRBD2 identical over 11 bases. The CDR3 extends over 16 amino acids. In germline, CDR1 is SGHAT, CDR2 FQNNGV. J was trimmed by 5 bases and V by 7 bases; bases with no gene match: 9. This chain's CDR3 is CASTGLAGSGTGELFF. For the CDR3, the DNA is TGTGCCAGCACCGGACTAGCGGGTTCCGGGACCGGGGAGCTGTTTTTT.